A single sample gave rise to the 7 T cell receptor beta chains below, sequenced in a study of blood T cell repertoires in COVID-19. The assay was immunoSEQ multiplex PCR, and TCRdb's table has in-frame clones only and misses some. This sample has some 130,000 clones, with about 76% found just once. The sample consisted of peripheral blood. Receptor source: a man older than 75 with acute or convalescent COVID-19.

The rearrangement links TRBV18 to TRBJ1-2; possibly TRBD1 for D (5 bases). CDR1 and CDR2 from the germline V gene are KGHSH and LQKENI. Between the trimmed V and J ends, which lost 0 bases and 3 bases, there was a span of 14 bases. CDR3 length: 16 residues. The CDR3 sequence: CASSPPSAGTHYGYTF. As DNA, the CDR3 is TGTGCCAGCTCACCACCGTCCGCAGGGACTCACTATGGCTACACCTTC.

The count of this clone is one. The genes are TRBV7-3 and TRBJ2-2; a weak D match, TRBD1 (5 bases). Trimming stripped 1 base from V and 6 bases from J, with 15 bases between. Germline lookup yields CDR1 SGHTA and CDR2 FQGTGA. The CDR3 loop spans 16 amino acids. The CDR3 sequence: CASSLNPGKLAGELFF. The CDR3, as DNA: TGTGCCAGCAGCTTAAATCCAGGGAAGCTGGCCGGGGAGCTGTTTTTT.

This sequence joins TRBV24-1 and TRBJ2-1; 13 bases map to TRBD2. V lost 4 bases, J lost 8 bases, and 7 bases stayed unmatched. Germline assignment: CDR1 KGHDR and CDR2 SFDVKD. The CDR3 runs 16 residues. In DNA form, the CDR3 reads TGTGCCACCAGTGACCGACTAGCGGGGGGTTTATATGAGCAGTTCTTC. Translating it yields CATSDRLAGGLYEQFF.

In its sample, this clone was seen a few times. The chain uses TRBV19 and TRBJ1-2; D is unclear. V lost 4 bases to trimming and J lost 4 bases, with 13 bases between them. CDR3 size: 14 residues. Germline V gives CDR1 LNHDA, CDR2 SQIVND (reference sequence). The CDR3: CASSNQAGGYGYTF. In nucleotides, the CDR3 is TGTGCCAGTAGTAATCAGGCGGGAGGCTATGGCTACACCTTC.

The V call is TRBV11-2, the J call TRBJ2-7, with D perhaps TRBD1 (5 bases). Trimming pared 5 bases from V and 3 bases from J, leaving 20 bases between. This CDR3 is 16 amino acids long. Germline CDR1 SGHAT, CDR2 FQNNGV. The CDR3 sequence: CASSLSTGLESYEQYF. The CDR3 nucleotides are TGTGCCAGCAGCCTTTCCACAGGTTTGGAGAGCTACGAGCAGTACTTC.

V is TRBV27 and J is TRBJ2-7; 11 bases are a match to TRBD1. Germline assignment: CDR1 MNHEY and CDR2 SMNVEV (reference sequence). Germline trimming cut 5 bases from V and 6 bases from J; bases unmatched to any gene: 3. This CDR3 region has 13 residues. The CDR3 region has the DNA TGTGCCAGCAGTCTGGGACAGGGGGGCGAGCAGTACTTC. Translation gives CASSLGQGGEQYF.

This rearrangement joins TRBV7-8 to TRBJ1-2; possibly TRBD1 for D (5 bases). This CDR3 has 15 residues. V was pared by 4 bases and J by 0 bases, with 12 bases between. The germline V gene has CDR1 SGHVS and CDR2 FQNEAQ. The CDR3 bases are TGTGCCAGCAGCTCAGGGTATCCAGCTAACTATGGCTACACCTTC. Protein product: CASSSGYPANYGYTF.